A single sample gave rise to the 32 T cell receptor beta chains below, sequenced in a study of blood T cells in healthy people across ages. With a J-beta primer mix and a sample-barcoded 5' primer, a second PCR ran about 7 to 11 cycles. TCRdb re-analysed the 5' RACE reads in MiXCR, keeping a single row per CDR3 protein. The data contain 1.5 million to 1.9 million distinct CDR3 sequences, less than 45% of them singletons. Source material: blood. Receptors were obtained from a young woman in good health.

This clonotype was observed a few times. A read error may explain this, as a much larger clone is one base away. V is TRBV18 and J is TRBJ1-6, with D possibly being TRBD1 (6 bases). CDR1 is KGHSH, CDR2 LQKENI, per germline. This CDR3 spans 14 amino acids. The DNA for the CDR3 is TGTGCCAGCTCACCCGACAGGAAAAATTCACCCCCCCACTTT. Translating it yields CASSPDRKNSPPHF.

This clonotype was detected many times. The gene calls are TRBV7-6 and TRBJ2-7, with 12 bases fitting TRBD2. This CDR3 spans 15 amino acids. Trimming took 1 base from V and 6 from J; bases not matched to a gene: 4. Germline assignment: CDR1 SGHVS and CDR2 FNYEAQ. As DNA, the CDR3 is TGTGCCAGCAGCTTAGGACTAGCGGGGGTAGGCGAGCAGTACTTC. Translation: CASSLGLAGVGEQYF.

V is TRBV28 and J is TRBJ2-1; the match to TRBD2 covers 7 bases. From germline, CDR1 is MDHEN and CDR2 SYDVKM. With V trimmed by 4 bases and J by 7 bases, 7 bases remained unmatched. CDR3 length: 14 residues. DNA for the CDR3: TGTGCCAGCAGTTACGGACTAGTTATGAATGAGCAGTTCTTC. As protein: CASSYGLVMNEQFF.

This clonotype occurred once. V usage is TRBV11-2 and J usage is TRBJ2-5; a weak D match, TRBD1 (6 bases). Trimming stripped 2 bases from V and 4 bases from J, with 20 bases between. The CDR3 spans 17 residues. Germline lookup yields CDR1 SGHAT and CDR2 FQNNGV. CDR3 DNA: TGTGCCAGCAGCTTACCTAGCTCGGACCCCAGGGGAGAGACCCAGTACTTC. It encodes CASSLPSSDPRGETQYF.

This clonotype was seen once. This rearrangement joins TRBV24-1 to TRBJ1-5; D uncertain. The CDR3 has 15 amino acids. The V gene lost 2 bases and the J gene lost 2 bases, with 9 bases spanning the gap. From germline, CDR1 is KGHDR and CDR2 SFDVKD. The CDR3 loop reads CATSDSEGRNQPQHF. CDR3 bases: TGTGCCACCAGTGATTCGGAAGGACGCAATCAGCCCCAGCATTTT.

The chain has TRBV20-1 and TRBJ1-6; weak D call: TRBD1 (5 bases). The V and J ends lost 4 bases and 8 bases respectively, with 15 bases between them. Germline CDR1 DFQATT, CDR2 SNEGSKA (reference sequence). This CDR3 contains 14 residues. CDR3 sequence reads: CSATGYLGDSPLHF. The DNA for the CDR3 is TGCAGTGCTACAGGGTATTTGGGTGATTCACCCCTCCACTTT.

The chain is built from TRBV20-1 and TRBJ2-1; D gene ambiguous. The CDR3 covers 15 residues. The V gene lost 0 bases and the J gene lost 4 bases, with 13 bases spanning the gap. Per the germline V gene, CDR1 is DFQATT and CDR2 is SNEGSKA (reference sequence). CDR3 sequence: CSARDPGDNYNEQFF. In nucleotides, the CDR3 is TGCAGTGCTAGAGATCCCGGAGACAATTACAATGAGCAGTTCTTC.

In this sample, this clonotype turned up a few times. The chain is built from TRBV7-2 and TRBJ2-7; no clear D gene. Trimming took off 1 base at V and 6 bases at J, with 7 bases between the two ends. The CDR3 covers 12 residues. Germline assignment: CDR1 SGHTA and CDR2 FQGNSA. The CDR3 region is CASSLEESEQYF. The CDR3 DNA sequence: TGTGCCAGCAGCTTAGAAGAATCCGAGCAGTACTTC.

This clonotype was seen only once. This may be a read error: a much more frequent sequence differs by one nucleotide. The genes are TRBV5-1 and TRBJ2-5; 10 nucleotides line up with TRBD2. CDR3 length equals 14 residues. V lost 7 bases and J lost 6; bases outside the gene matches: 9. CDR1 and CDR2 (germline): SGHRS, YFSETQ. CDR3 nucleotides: TGCGCCAGCTGCGGGACTAGCGCCAGACAGACCCAGTACTTC. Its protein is CASCGTSARQTQYF. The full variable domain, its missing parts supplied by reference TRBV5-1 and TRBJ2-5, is KAGVTQTPRYLIKTRGQQVTLSCSPISGHRSVSWYQQTPGQGLQFLFEYFSETQRNKGNFPGRFSGRQFSNSRSEMNVSTLELGDSALYLCASCGTSARQTQYFGPGTRLLVL.

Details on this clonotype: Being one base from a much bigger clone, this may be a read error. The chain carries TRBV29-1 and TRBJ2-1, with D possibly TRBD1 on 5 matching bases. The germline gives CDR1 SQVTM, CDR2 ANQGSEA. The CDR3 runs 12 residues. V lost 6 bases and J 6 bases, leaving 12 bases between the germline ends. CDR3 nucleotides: TGCAGCGTATTGACAGACTGCAATGAGCAGTTCTTC. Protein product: CSVLTDCNEQFF.

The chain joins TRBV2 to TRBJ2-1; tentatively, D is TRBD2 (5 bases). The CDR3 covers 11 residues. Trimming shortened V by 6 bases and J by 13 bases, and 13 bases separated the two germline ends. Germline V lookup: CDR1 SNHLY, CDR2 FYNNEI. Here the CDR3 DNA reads TGTGCCAGCAGCCGGGGTACCTACCAGTTCTTC. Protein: CASSRGTYQFF.

DNA for the CDR3: TGCGCCAGCAGCCCCACGGGGCTAGCAAGTACAGATACGCAGTATTTT. It codes for CASSPTGLASTDTQYF. The chain combines TRBV4-1 with TRBJ2-3, with D perhaps matching TRBD1 or TRBD2 (5 bases each). Germline CDR1 is MGHRA and CDR2 is YSYEKL. The CDR3 spans 16 residues. The germline V and J ends were trimmed by 4 bases and 3 bases, with 17 bases remaining between them.

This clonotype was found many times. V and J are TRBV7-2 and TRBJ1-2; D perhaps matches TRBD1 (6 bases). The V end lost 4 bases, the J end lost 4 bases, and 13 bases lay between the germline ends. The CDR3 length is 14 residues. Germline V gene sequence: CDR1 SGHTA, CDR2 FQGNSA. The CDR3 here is CASSSRGLSYGYTF. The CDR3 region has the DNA TGTGCCAGCAGCTCCAGGGGTTTAAGCTATGGCTACACCTTC.

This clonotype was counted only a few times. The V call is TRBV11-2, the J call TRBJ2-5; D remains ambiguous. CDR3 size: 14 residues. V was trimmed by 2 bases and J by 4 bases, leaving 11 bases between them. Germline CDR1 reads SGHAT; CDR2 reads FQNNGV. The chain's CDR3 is CASSLSMGPETQYF. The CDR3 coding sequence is TGTGCCAGCAGCTTATCAATGGGTCCAGAGACCCAGTACTTC.

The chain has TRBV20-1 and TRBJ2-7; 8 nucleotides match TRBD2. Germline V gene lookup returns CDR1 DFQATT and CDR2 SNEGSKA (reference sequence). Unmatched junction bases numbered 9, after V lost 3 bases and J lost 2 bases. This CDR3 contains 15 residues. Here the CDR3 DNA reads TGCAGTGCTAGCGGTCGGGGGGGATCCCCCTACGAGCAGTACTTC. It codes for CSASGRGGSPYEQYF.

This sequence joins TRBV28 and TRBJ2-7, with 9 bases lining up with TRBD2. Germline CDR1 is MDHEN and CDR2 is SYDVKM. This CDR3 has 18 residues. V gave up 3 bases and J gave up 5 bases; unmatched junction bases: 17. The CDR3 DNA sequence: TGTGCCAGCAGTTTGTCGGTAGGACTCGGGACTAGCCTTAACGAGCAGTACTTC. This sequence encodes CASSLSVGLGTSLNEQYF.

The CDR3 region has the DNA TGTGCTCGCACAGGGGGCTACTACAATGAGCAGTTCTTC. It yields the protein CARTGGYYNEQFF. The chain couples TRBV30 to TRBJ2-1, with 9 nucleotides matching TRBD1. The CDR3 runs to 13 residues. Germline CDR1 is GTSNPN and CDR2 is SVGIG (reference sequence).

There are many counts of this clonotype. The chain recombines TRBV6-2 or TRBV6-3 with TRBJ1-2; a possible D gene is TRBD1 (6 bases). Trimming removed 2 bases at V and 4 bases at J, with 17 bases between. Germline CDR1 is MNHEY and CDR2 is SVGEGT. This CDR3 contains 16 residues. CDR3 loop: CASSYPTTGGSYGYTF. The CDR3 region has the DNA TGTGCCAGCAGTTACCCTACGACAGGAGGCTCCTATGGCTACACCTTC.

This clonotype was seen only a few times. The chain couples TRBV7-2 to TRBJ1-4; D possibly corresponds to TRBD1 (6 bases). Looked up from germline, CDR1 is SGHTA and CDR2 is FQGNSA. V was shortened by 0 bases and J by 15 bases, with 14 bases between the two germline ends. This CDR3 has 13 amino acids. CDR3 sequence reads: CASSLAWRGDLFF. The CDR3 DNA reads TGTGCCAGCAGCTTAGCGTGGAGGGGGGATTTGTTTTTT.

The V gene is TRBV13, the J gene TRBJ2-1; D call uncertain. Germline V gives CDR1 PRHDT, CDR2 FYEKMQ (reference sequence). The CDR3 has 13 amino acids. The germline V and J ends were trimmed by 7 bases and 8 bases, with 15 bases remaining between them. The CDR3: CASNLPNIDEQFF. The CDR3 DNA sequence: TGTGCCAGCAACCTCCCGAATATCGATGAGCAGTTCTTC.

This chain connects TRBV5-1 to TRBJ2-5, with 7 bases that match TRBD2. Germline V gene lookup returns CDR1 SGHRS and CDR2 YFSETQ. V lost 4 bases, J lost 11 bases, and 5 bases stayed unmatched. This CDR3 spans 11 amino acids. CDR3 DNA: TGCGCCAGCAGCGGGGACTACCAACAGTACTTC. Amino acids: CASSGDYQQYF.

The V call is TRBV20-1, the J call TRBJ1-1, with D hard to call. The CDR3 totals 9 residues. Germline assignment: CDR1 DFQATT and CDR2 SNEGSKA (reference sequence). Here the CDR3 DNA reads TGCACTGCCAACACTGAAGCTTTCTTT. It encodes CTANTEAFF.

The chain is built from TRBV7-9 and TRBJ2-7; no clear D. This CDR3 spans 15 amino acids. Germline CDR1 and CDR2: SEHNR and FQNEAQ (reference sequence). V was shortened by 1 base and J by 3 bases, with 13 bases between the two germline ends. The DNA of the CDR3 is TGTGCCAGCAGCTTAGAGGACCCAGCAATCTACGAGCAGTACTTC. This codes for CASSLEDPAIYEQYF.

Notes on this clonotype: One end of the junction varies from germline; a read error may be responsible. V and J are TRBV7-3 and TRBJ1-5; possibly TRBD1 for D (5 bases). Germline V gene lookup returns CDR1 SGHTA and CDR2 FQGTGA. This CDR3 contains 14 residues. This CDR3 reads CASSLGHLQGPQHF. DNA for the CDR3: TGTGCTAGCAGCTTAGGACACCTCCAGGGGCCCCAGCATTTT. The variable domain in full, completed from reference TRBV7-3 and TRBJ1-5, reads GAGVSQTPSNKVTEKGKYVELRCDPISGHTALYWYRQSLGQGPEFLIYFQGTGAADDSGLPNDRFFAVRPEGSVSTLKIQRTERGDSAVYLCASSLGHLQGPQHFGDGTRLSIL.

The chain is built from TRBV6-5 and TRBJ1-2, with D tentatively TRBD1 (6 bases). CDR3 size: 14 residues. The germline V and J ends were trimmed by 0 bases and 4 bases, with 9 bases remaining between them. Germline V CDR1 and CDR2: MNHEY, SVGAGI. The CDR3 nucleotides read TGTGCCAGCAGTTACTCGGGCAGGGGCTATGGCTACACCTTC. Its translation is CASSYSGRGYGYTF.

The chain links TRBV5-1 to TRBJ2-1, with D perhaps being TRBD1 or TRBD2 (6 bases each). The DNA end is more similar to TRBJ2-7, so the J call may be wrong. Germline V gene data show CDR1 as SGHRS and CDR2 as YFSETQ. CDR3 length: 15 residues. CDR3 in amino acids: CASSRGTLHYNEQYF. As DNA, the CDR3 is TGCGCCAGCAGCAGGGGGACTCTACACTACAATGAGCAGTACTTC.

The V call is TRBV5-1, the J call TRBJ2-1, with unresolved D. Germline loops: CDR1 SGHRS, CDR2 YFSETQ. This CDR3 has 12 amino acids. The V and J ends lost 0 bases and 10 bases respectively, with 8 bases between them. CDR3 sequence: CASSLDGREQFF. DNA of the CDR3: TGCGCCAGCAGCTTGGACGGGCGGGAGCAGTTCTTC.

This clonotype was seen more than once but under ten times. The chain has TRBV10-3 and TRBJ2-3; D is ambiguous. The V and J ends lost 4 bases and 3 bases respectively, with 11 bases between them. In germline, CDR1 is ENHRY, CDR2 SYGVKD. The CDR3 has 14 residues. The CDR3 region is CAISVRAQTDTQYF. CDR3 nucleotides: TGTGCCATCAGTGTTAGAGCGCAAACAGATACGCAGTATTTT.

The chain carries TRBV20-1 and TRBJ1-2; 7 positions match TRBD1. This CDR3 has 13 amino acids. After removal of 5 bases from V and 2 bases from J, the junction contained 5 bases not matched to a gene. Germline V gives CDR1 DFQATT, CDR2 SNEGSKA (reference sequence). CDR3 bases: TGCAGTGCTGGACAGGCGCGAAACTATGGCTACACCTTC. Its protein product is CSAGQARNYGYTF.

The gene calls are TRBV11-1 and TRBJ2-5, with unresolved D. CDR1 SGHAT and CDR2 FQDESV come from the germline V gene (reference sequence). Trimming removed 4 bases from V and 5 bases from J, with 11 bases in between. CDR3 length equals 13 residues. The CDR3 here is CASSSGVFETQYF. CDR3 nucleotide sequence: TGTGCCAGCAGCTCTGGAGTATTCGAGACCCAGTACTTC.

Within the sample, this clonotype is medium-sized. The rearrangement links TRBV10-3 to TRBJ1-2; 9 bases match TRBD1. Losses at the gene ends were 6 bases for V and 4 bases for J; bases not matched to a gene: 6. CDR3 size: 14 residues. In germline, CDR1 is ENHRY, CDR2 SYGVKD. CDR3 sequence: CAISLGQGTYGYTF. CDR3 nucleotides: TGTGCCATCAGCCTCGGACAGGGGACCTATGGCTACACCTTC.

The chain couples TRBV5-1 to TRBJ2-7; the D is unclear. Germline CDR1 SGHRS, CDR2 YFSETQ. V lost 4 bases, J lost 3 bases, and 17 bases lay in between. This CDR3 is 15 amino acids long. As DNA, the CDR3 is TGCGCCAGCAGCATGGTGAATTCCCCCAGCTACGAGCAGTACTTC. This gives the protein CASSMVNSPSYEQYF.